This T cell receptor beta chain was profiled in a study of circulating and synovial CD4+ cells in juvenile arthritis. Findings and caveats of the study: Compared with bulk blood, circulating pathogenic-like lymphocytes shared substantially more CDR3 sequences with synovial T cells. CPL and bulk CD4 samples differed at least tenfold in T cell genomes.

TCRdb's table, derived via immunoSEQ multiplex PCR, lists solely in-frame clones and lacks some. The profile shows 30,000 to 40,000 clones, roughly 95% of them singletons. The CDR3 contains 13 residues. The ends were cut back, 4 bases at V and 6 bases at J, with 13 bases in the middle. Germline lookup yields CDR1 KGHSH and CDR2 LQKENI. In regard to this clone: Antigen: not known.

Sequences were obtained from CD4+ T cells from blood. The TCR sequence derives from a human donor with juvenile idiopathic arthritis. The rearrangement uses TRBV18 and TRBJ2-7, with D possibly being TRBD1 (6 bases). The CDR3 here is CASSQLQGGEQYF. DNA for the CDR3: TGTGCCAGCTCACAATTACAGGGTGGCGAGCAGTACTTC.